Included here is one TCR beta chain sequence, with context. The V and J ends lost 4 bases and 6 bases respectively, with 17 bases between them. Germline V CDR1 and CDR2: SGDLS, YYNGEE. The length of the CDR3 is 15 residues. Libraries were prepared by immunoSEQ multiplex PCR; TCRdb keeps only in-frame clonotypes and omits some of them. The sample shows about 53,000 clones, roughly 90% of them seen only once. The sample originates from a study of OX40 agonist ivuxolimab in advanced cancers. Blood sampling was done at baseline, cycle 4 day 1, and cycle 7 day 1. This specimen consisted of CD4+ or CD8+ T cells sorted from blood, obtained in a trial of the OX40 agonist ivuxolimab. The sequence was collected from an adult with an advanced solid tumor such as melanoma, head and neck, liver or kidney cancer. This chain uses TRBV9 with TRBJ1-5; D not resolved. The CDR3: CASSPTGSQGQPQHF. The DNA of the CDR3 is TGTGCCAGCAGCCCTACTGGGAGTCAAGGTCAGCCCCAGCATTTT.